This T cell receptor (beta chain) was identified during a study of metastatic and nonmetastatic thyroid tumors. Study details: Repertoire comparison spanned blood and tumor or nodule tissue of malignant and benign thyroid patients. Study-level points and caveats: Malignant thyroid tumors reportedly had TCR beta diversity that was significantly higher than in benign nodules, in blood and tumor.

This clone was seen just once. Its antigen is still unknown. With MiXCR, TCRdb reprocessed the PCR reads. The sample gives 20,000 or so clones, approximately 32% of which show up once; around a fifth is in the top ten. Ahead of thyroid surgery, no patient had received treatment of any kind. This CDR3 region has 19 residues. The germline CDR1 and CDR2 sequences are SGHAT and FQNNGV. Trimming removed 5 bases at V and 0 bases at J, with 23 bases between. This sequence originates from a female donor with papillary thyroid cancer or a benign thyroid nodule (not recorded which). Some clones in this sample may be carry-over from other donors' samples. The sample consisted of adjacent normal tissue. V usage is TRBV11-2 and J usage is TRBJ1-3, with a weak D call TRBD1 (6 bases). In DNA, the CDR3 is TGTGCCAGCAGCACCCGACAGGCTCCTTCAACACTCTCTGGAAACACCATATATTTT. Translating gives CASSTRQAPSTLSGNTIYF.